The next 20 T cell receptor beta chains were all read from a single sample in a study of ipilimumab plus nivolumab after autologous stem cell transplantation. Libraries were prepared by immunoSEQ multiplex PCR; TCRdb keeps only in-frame clonotypes and omits some of them. The sample consists of some 45,000 clones, more than 70% of them appearing once. This specimen was PBMCs, taken in a trial of ipilimumab plus nivolumab as post-transplant consolidation. These receptors all come from a male donor with multiple myeloma.

The rearrangement joins TRBV7-9 to TRBJ1-1, with D unclear. Trimming removed 1 base from V and 1 base from J, with 4 bases in between. The CDR3 extends over 13 amino acids. Germline lookup yields CDR1 SEHNR and CDR2 FQNEAQ (reference sequence). The CDR3 is CASSLDSNTEAFF. DNA of the CDR3: TGTGCCAGCAGCTTAGACTCGAACACTGAAGCTTTCTTT. Together with reference TRBV7-9 and TRBJ1-1, the CDR3 gives the full variable domain: DTGVSQNPRHKITKRGQNVTFRCDPISEHNRLYWYRQTLGQGPEFLTYFQNEAQLEKSRLLSDRFSAERPKGSFSTLEIQRTEQGDSAMYLCASSLDSNTEAFFGQGTRLTVV.

This clone was recorded a few times. The V call is TRBV7-3, the J call TRBJ1-2; possible D gene TRBD1, 5 bases. The CDR3 has 13 residues. The germline V gene encodes CDR1 SGHTA and CDR2 FQGTGA. V was trimmed by 5 bases and J by 3 bases, leaving 10 bases between them. The CDR3 region is CASSRDPHYGYTF. The CDR3 coding sequence is TGTGCCAGCAGCCGGGACCCACACTATGGCTACACCTTC.

This clone has just one count. The chain combines TRBV7-2 with TRBJ1-5, with a weak D call TRBD1 (6 bases). There are 15 residues in the CDR3. Germline V CDR1 and CDR2: SGHTA, FQGNSA. V was shortened by 1 base and J by 5 bases, with 12 bases between the two germline ends. The CDR3 region has the DNA TGTGCCAGCAGCTTAGTATGGGGGGGCCATCAGCCCCAGCATTTT. Translated, it gives CASSLVWGGHQPQHF.

This clone rates as medium-sized. V usage is TRBV6-1 and J usage is TRBJ1-2; 12 positions agree with TRBD1. V lost 3 bases, J lost 8 bases, and 10 bases stayed unmatched. This CDR3 is built from 16 residues. Germline CDR1 reads MNHNS; CDR2 reads SASEGT. The CDR3 here is CASSDQTGTGGEGYTF. CDR3 DNA sequence: TGTGCCAGCAGTGACCAAACCGGGACAGGGGGCGAGGGCTACACCTTC.

As to this clone: One junction end does not reproduce the germline sequence, and a read error may be involved. This rearrangement joins TRBV7-7 to TRBJ2-7; TRBD1 matches at 8 bases. Germline V CDR1 and CDR2: SSHAT, FNYEAQ (reference sequence). This CDR3 is 14 amino acids long. The CDR3 sequence: CASSPGQENYEQYF. The CDR3 nucleotides are TGTGCTAGCAGCCCGGGACAGGAGAACTACGAGCAGTACTTC. Looking up the rest from reference TRBV7-7 and TRBJ2-7 gives the full variable domain: GAGVSQSPRYKVTKRGQDVTLRCDPISSHATLYWYQQALGQGPEFLTYFNYEAQPDKSGLPSDRFSAERPEGSISTLTIQRTEQRDSAMYRCASSPGQENYEQYFGPGTRLTVT.

This clone has only a few counts. This sequence joins TRBV30 and TRBJ1-5; D uncertain. Germline V lookup: CDR1 GTSNPN, CDR2 SVGIG (reference sequence). V was cut by 4 bases and J by 3 bases, with 10 bases left in between. This CDR3 contains 13 residues. The CDR3: CAWTAAVNQPQHF. CDR3 DNA sequence: TGTGCCTGGACCGCCGCGGTCAATCAGCCCCAGCATTTT.

The V gene is TRBV29-1, the J gene TRBJ1-1, with D perhaps matching TRBD1 (5 bases). This CDR3 spans 13 amino acids. Trimming cost V 0 bases and J 12 bases, with 17 bases left between them. CDR1 SQVTM and CDR2 ANQGSEA come from the germline V gene. In DNA form, the CDR3 reads TGCAGCGTTGAAGATCAGGCCGGGACGAGTCCTTTCTTT. Its translation: CSVEDQAGTSPFF.

Only a few counts were recorded for this clone. The chain uses TRBV6-6 and TRBJ1-1; TRBD1 matches 7 bases. CDR3 length equals 14 residues. The germline CDR1 and CDR2 sequences are MNHNY and SVGAGI (reference sequence). V lost 6 bases and J lost 5; bases outside the gene matches: 9. This chain's CDR3 is CASRNTGEGTEAFF. The CDR3 DNA sequence: TGTGCCAGCAGGAACACAGGGGAAGGGACTGAAGCTTTCTTT.

The V and J genes are TRBV23-1 and TRBJ1-5, with 8 bases lining up with TRBD1. TRBV23-1 has ORF status, its function being uncertain. There are 17 residues in the CDR3. V lost 0 bases, J lost 3 bases, and 7 bases stayed unmatched. The CDR3 loop is CASSQSDREVINQPQHF. DNA of the CDR3: TGCGCCAGCAGTCAATCGGACAGGGAGGTTATCAATCAGCCCCAGCATTTT.

V gene TRBV18 combines with J gene TRBJ2-3; D gene uncertain. The CDR3 is 12 residues long. Trimming left V 6 bases short and J 2 bases short, with 6 bases between. The germline gives CDR1 KGHSH, CDR2 LQKENI. CDR3 coding DNA: TGTGCCAGCTCGACCCCCACAGATACGCAGTATTTT. This sequence encodes CASSTPTDTQYF.

The genes are TRBV7-9 and TRBJ1-2, with 9 bases that match TRBD1. The CDR3 length is 15 residues. Germline loops: CDR1 SEHNR, CDR2 FQNEAQ (reference sequence). J lost 4 bases, V lost 5 bases, and 8 bases had no gene match. CDR3 sequence (DNA): TGTGCCAGCAGCAAGGCTCAGGACAGGGGCTATGGCTACACCTTC. This translates into CASSKAQDRGYGYTF.

CDR3 residues: CASSIGGNTEAFF. Written as DNA, the CDR3 is TGTGCCAGTAGTATAGGTGGGAACACTGAAGCTTTCTTT. The chain couples TRBV19 to TRBJ1-1; D unclear. CDR1 is LNHDA, CDR2 SQIVND, per germline (reference sequence). The CDR3 has 13 residues. Trimming removed 1 base from V and 1 base from J, with 4 bases in between.

The chain employs TRBV7-2 and TRBJ2-7, with D unresolved. This CDR3 comprises 13 residues. V lost 5 bases, J lost 3 bases, and 11 bases lay in between. The germline V gene has CDR1 SGHTA and CDR2 FQGNSA. The CDR3 nucleotides are TGTGCCAGCAGCCCGCGCGCGTTCTACGAGCAGTACTTC. This translates into CASSPRAFYEQYF.

This rearrangement joins TRBV4-3 to TRBJ2-1, with D perhaps matching TRBD2 (5 bases). Germline CDR1 is LGHNA and CDR2 is YSLEER. The CDR3 length is 17 residues. V lost 0 bases and J 4 bases, leaving 16 bases between the germline ends. CDR3 DNA: TGCGCCAGCAGCCAAGAATCGGACTTCGGATTTTACAATGAGCAGTTCTTC. Amino acid sequence: CASSQESDFGFYNEQFF.

This clone was detected a few times. This chain joins TRBV18 and TRBJ1-1, with 9 bases identical to TRBD1. With V trimmed by 3 bases and J by 4 bases, 12 bases remained unmatched. Germline assignment: CDR1 KGHSH and CDR2 LQKENI. The length of the CDR3 is 17 residues. CDR3 coding DNA: TGTGCCAGCTCACCGCCAGGCACAGGGGGCTTGTTCACTGAAGCTTTCTTT. This encodes CASSPPGTGGLFTEAFF.

The chain employs TRBV7-2 and TRBJ2-5; perhaps TRBD1 as D (7 bases). Between the trimmed V and J ends, which lost 4 bases and 7 bases, there was a span of 19 bases. CDR1 and CDR2 from the germline V gene are SGHTA and FQGNSA. CDR3 size: 15 residues. CDR3 DNA: TGTGCCAGCAGCTCGTGGGACAGAGCGGGCGGGACCCAGTACTTC. Translating gives CASSSWDRAGGTQYF.

This chain connects TRBV9 to TRBJ1-4; D call uncertain. Germline V lookup: CDR1 SGDLS, CDR2 YYNGEE. The CDR3 contains 14 residues. Trimming took 4 bases from V and 14 from J, leaving 21 bases between them. The CDR3 spells CASSPILSGQKLFF. CDR3 in DNA: TGTGCCAGCAGCCCCATTTTGTCTGGGCAGAAGCTGTTTTTT.

The chain employs TRBV6-5 and TRBJ1-6; no firm D call. V shed 2 bases and J shed 0 bases, with 5 bases lying between them. Germline-derived CDR1 and CDR2 are MNHEY and SVGAGI. There are 15 residues in the CDR3. The CDR3 DNA reads TGTGCCAGCAGTTACCAGAGCTCCTATAATTCACCCCTCCACTTT. This codes for CASSYQSSYNSPLHF.

This clone has more than one count but fewer than ten. J is TRBJ2-7 and V is TRBV5-4; 7 bases fit TRBD1. CDR3 length: 13 amino acids. Looked up from germline, CDR1 is SGHNT and CDR2 is YYREEE (reference sequence). J lost 5 bases, V lost 8 bases, and 10 bases had no gene match. CDR3 region: CASQDRVVNEQYF. The CDR3, as DNA: TGTGCCAGTCAAGACAGGGTGGTGAACGAGCAGTACTTC.

The chain uses TRBV6-4 and TRBJ2-5; perhaps D is TRBD1 or TRBD2 (5 bases each). This CDR3 has 12 amino acids. The V gene lost 4 bases and the J gene lost 4 bases, with 7 bases spanning the gap. The germline gives CDR1 MRHNA, CDR2 SNTAGT. The CDR3 here is CASSGDGETQYF. DNA of the CDR3: TGTGCCAGCAGTGGGGACGGAGAGACCCAGTACTTC.